This T cell receptor (beta chain) came from a study of cytomegalovirus exposure and HLA in healthy donors. Germline CDR1 and CDR2: SGHNT and YYREEE (reference sequence). The CDR3 has 14 amino acids. V was trimmed by 7 bases and J by 4 bases, leaving 17 bases between them. It was with 60 Vbeta and 13 Jbeta primers that the PCR ran. The authors' processing: A later analysis counted some 87 million unique TCR beta chains, 9.5 million to 12 million shared. Profiled with immunoSEQ multiplex PCR; TCRdb holds only in-frame clones, not every one. V and J calls and clone size follow that table, whereas D and trimming were derived from the DNA. The data show roughly 110,000 clones, less than 85% seen once. Study findings and constraints: In an earlier analysis, in some 500 donors, most V segments appeared productive either ~90% or ~30% of the time. Across all donors, roughly uniform sequencing depth was an assumption of the presence/absence analyses. CMV serostatus stood as the only immune exposure information on hand.

For this clone: Its cognate antigen is unknown.

V usage is TRBV5-4 and J usage is TRBJ2-5; possibly TRBD1 for D (6 bases). The receptor comes from a man between 60 and 75 years old in good health and CMV-seronegative. Sequencing input: PBMCs. The CDR3 spells CASYKQGQGETQYF. CDR3 in DNA: TGTGCCAGCTACAAGCAGGGGCAGGGAGAGACCCAGTACTTC.